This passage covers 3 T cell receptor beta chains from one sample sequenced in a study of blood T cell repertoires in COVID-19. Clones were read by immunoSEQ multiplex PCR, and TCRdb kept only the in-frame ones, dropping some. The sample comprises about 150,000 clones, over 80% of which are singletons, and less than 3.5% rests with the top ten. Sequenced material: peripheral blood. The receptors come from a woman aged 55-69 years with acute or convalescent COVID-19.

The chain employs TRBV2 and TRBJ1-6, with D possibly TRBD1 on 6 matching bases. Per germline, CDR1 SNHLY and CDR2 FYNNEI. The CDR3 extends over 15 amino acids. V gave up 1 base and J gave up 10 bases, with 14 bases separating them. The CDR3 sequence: CASSEVRGGASPLHF. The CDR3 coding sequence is TGTGCCAGCAGTGAAGTTCGGGGGGGGGCCTCACCCCTCCACTTT. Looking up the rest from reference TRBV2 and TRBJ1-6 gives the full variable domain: EPEVTQTPSHQVTQMGQEVILRCVPISNHLYFYWYRQILGQKVEFLVSFYNNEISEKSEIFDDQFSVERPDGSNFTLKIRSTKLEDSAMYFCASSEVRGGASPLHFGNGTRLTVT.

The CDR3 sequence is CASSSTDSPLHF. DNA of the CDR3: TGTGCCAGCAGTTCCACGGATTCACCCCTCCACTTT. The genes are TRBV2 and TRBJ1-6; no firm D call. Germline assignment: CDR1 SNHLY and CDR2 FYNNEI. The CDR3 totals 12 residues. The germline V and J ends were trimmed by 5 bases and 8 bases, with 7 bases remaining between them.

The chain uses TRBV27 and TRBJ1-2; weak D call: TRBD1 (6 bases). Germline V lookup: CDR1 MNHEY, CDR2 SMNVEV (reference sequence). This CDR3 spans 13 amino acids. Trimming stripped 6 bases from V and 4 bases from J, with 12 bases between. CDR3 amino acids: CASRKTGGYGYTF. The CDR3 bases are TGTGCCAGCAGAAAGACAGGAGGCTATGGCTACACCTTC.